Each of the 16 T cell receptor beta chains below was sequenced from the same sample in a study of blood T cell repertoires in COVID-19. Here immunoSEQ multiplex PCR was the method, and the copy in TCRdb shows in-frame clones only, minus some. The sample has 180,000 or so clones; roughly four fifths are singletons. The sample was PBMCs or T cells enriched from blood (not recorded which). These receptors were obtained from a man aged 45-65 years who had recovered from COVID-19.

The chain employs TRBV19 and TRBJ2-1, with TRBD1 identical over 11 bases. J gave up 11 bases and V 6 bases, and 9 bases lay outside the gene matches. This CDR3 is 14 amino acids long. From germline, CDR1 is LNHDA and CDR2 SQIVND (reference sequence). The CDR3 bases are TGTGCCAGTAGCCCGGGACAGGGGGGAGGGAAGCAGTTCTTC. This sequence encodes CASSPGQGGGKQFF.

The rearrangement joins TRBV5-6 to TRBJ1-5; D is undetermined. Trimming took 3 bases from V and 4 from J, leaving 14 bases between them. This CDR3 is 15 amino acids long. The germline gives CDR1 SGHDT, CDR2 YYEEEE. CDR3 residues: CASSSLRRLNQPQHF. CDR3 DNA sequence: TGTGCCAGCAGCTCCTTGAGGCGGTTAAATCAGCCCCAGCATTTT.

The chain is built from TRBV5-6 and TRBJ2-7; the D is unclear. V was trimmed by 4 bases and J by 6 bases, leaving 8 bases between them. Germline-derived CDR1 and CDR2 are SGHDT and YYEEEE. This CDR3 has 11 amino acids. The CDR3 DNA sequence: TGTGCCAGCAGCACCTCAGGCGAGCAGTACTTC. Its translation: CASSTSGEQYF.

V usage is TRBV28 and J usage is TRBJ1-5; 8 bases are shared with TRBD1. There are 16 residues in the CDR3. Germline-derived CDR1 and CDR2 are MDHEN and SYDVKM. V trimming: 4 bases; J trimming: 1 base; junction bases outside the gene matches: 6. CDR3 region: CASSWAGGVSNQPQHF. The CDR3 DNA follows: TGTGCCAGCAGTTGGGCAGGGGGCGTAAGCAATCAGCCCCAGCATTTT.

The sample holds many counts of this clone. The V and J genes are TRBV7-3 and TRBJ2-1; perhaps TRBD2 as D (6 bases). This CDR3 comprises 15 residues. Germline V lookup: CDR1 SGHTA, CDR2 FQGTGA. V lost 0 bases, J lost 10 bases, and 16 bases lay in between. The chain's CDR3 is CASSLTVGWRGEQFF. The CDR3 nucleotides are TGTGCCAGCAGCTTAACGGTCGGGTGGAGGGGAGAGCAGTTCTTC.

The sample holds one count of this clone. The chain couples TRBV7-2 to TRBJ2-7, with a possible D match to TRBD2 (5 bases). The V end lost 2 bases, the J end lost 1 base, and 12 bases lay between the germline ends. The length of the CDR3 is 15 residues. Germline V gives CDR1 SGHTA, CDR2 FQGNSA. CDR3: CASSLSIGVSYEQYF. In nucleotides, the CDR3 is TGTGCCAGCAGCTTATCCATCGGGGTGTCCTACGAGCAGTACTTC.

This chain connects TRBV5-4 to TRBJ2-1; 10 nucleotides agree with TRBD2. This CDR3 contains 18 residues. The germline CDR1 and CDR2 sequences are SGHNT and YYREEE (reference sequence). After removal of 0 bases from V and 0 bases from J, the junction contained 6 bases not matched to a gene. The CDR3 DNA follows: TGTGCCAGCAGCTTGGTACCTTCTAGCGGGAGCTCCTACAATGAGCAGTTCTTC. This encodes CASSLVPSSGSSYNEQFF.

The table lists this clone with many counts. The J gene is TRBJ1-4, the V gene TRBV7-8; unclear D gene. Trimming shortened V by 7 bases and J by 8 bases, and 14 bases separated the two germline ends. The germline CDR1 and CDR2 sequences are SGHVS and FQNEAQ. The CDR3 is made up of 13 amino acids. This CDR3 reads CASKHYHDEKLFF. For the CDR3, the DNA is TGTGCCAGCAAACACTATCACGACGAAAAACTGTTTTTT.

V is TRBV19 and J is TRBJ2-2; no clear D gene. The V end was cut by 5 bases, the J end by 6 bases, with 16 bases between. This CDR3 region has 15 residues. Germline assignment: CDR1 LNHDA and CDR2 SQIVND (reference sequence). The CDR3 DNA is TGTGCCAGTAGTCCCCGCGGTAGATTGCCCGGGGAGCTGTTTTTT. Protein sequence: CASSPRGRLPGELFF. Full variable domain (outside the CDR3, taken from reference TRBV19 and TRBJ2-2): DGGITQSPKYLFRKEGQNVTLSCEQNLNHDAMYWYRQDPGQGLRLIYYSQIVNDFQKGDIAEGYSVSREKKESFPLTVTSAQKNPTAFYLCASSPRGRLPGELFFGEGSRLTVL.

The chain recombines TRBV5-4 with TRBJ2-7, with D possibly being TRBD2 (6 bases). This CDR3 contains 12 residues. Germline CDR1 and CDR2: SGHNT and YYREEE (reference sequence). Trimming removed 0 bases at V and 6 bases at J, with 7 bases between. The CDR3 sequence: CASSLVSGEQYF. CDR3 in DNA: TGTGCCAGCAGCTTGGTTAGCGGCGAGCAGTACTTC.

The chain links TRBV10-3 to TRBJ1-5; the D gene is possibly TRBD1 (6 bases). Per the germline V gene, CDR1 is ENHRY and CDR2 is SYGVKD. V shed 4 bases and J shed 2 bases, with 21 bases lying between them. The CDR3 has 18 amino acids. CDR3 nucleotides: TGTGCCATCAGTGGAGGACAAAAAACAGGGAGGGGCAATCAGCCCCAGCATTTT. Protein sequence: CAISGGQKTGRGNQPQHF.

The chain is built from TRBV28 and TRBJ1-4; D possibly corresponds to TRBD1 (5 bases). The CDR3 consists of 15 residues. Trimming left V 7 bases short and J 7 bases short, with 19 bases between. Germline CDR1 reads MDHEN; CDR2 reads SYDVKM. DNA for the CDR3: TGTGCCAGCACCACCGCGCCCAGGGATTTTGAAAAACTGTTTTTT. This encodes CASTTAPRDFEKLFF.

Here the CDR3 reads CASGHIAAGGNYEQYF. In nucleotides, the CDR3 is TGTGCCAGCGGACACATAGCAGCGGGGGGTAACTACGAGCAGTACTTC. The chain joins TRBV5-4 to TRBJ2-7; 9 positions agree with TRBD2. Unmatched junction bases numbered 14, after V lost 7 bases and J lost 3 bases. The CDR3 spans 16 residues. Germline V gene data show CDR1 as SGHNT and CDR2 as YYREEE (reference sequence).

CDR3 loop: CASSLSPQADTQYF. The CDR3 coding sequence is TGTGCCAGCAGCTTAAGCCCGCAGGCAGATACGCAGTATTTT. This chain links TRBV13 with TRBJ2-3; D not certain. Trimming removed 2 bases from V and 4 bases from J, with 10 bases in between. This CDR3 has 14 residues. The germline V gene has CDR1 PRHDT and CDR2 FYEKMQ (reference sequence).

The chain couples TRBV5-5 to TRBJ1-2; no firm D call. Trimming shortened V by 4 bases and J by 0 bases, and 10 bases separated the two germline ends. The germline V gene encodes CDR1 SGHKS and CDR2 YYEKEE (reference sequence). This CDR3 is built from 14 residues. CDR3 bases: TGTGCCAGCAGCGGCGCGGGATCTAACTATGGCTACACCTTC. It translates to CASSGAGSNYGYTF.

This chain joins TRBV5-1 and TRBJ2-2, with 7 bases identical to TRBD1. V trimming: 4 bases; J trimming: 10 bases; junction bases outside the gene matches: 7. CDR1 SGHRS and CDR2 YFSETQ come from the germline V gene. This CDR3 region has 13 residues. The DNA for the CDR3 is TGCGCCAGCAGCGAACCGACAGGGTTGGAGCTGTTTTTT. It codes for CASSEPTGLELFF.